This T cell receptor (beta chain) derives from a study of regulatory T cells in long-lasting Graves disease. Assembly of TCR beta libraries relied on iRepertoire HTBI primers together with Arm-PCR of CDR3 regions. TCRdb fed the multiplex PCR reads into MiXCR, producing one record per CDR3 protein. This sample carries about 420,000 distinct CDR3 sequences, around 24% of them seen once, and the ten largest clones take over 25%. This clonotype has at least ten counts. The CDR3 loop spans 15 amino acids. Germline V gene sequence: CDR1 MNHEY, CDR2 SVGAGI. The ends lost 2 bases at V and 0 bases at J; junction bases unmatched: 3. The time point is: persistent/refractory GD, antithyroid drugs over 5 years with positive TRAb. The authors made the TCR library using RNA they extracted from PBMCs. Patients were enrolled at an endocrinology department in Xi'an, China.

The specimen was peripheral blood mononuclear cells (PBMCs), collected when the disease was refractory, from a patient treated with antithyroid drugs. This sequence originates from a female donor with Graves disease. The J gene is TRBJ2-7, the V gene TRBV6-5; 8 bases map to TRBD1. CDR3 region: CASSYDRGGSYEQYF. In DNA form, the CDR3 reads TGTGCCAGCAGTTACGACAGGGGAGGCTCCTACGAGCAGTACTTC.